The entry below describes one T cell receptor beta chain. Antigen: not known. This entry belongs to a study of OX40 agonist ivuxolimab in advanced cancers. Overall study: Prior anti-PD-1, anti-PD-L1 or anti-CTLA-4 therapy did not bar entry, and about 40% had some.

Measured with immunoSEQ multiplex PCR; TCRdb has only the in-frame clones, and not every one. The sample lists 55,000 to 80,000 clones; approximately 86% were seen once. Whole-study results and caveats: Nonresponders included some who also had low normalized T-cell clonal expansion.

With V trimmed by 2 bases and J by 2 bases, 9 bases remained unmatched. Per the germline V gene, CDR1 is SNHLY and CDR2 is FYNNEI. The CDR3 covers 16 residues. This TCR was sampled from an adult with an advanced solid tumor such as melanoma, head and neck, liver or kidney cancer. The chain combines TRBV2 with TRBJ2-7; 7 bases agree with TRBD1. The source material was CD4+ or CD8+ T cells sorted from blood, sampled in a trial of the OX40 agonist ivuxolimab. Here the CDR3 DNA reads TGTGCCAGCAGTGAATTTCAAACAGGGGAAACCTACGAGCAGTACTTC. Its protein is CASSEFQTGETYEQYF.